This T cell receptor (beta chain) originates from a study of cytomegalovirus exposure and HLA in healthy donors. This CDR3 comprises 17 residues. The germline V gene encodes CDR1 MNHEY and CDR2 SMNVEV (reference sequence). Trimming stripped 1 base from V and 4 bases from J, with 19 bases between. Vbeta (60) and Jbeta (13) primers were used in the PCR. This table comes from immunoSEQ multiplex PCR, and its TCRdb copy is limited to in-frame clones, with some not included. The top ten clones hold approximately 3.5% of a sample with some 63,000 clones, 75% to 90% of them seen once. The chain links TRBV27 to TRBJ2-5; perhaps TRBD2 as D (5 bases). Sequenced material: PBMCs. The source of this sequence is a woman aged 40 to 50 in good health and CMV-seronegative. The chain's CDR3 is CASSLYDPVTGVETQYF. CDR3 bases: TGTGCCAGCAGTTTATACGACCCCGTGACCGGGGTAGAGACCCAGTACTTC.